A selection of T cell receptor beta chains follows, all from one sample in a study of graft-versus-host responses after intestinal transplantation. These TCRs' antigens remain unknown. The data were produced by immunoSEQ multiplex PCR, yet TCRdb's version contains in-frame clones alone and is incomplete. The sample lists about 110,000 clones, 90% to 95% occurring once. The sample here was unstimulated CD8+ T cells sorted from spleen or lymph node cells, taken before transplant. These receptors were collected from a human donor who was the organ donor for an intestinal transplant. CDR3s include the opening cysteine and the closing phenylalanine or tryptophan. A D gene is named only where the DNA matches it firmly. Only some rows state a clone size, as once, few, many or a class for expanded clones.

CASSHVPGTGELFF | TGCGCCAGCAGCCATGTCCCGGGAACCGGGGAGCTGTTTTTT | TRBV4-1 | few | TRBJ2-2 | .
CASSSHAARYEQYF | TGTGCCAGCAGCTCTCATGCAGCGCGCTACGAGCAGTACTTC | TRBV7-9 | . | TRBJ2-7 | .
CASSLGEETQYF | TGTGCCAGCAGCTTGGGGGAAGAGACCCAGTACTTC | TRBV5-4 | few | TRBJ2-5 | .
CASSLGAGNEQFF | TGTGCCAGCAGTTTAGGGGCCGGCAATGAGCAGTTCTTC | TRBV27 | . | TRBJ2-1 | .
CASSPSVYNEQFF | TGCGCCAGCAGCCCTAGCGTCTACAATGAGCAGTTCTTC | TRBV4-3 | . | TRBJ2-1 | .
CASSLYWVVRDNEQFF | TGTGCCAGCAGCTTATATTGGGTTGTCAGAGATAATGAGCAGTTCTTC | TRBV11-1 | . | TRBJ2-1 | .
CASSSRTGLDEQYF | TGTGCCAGCAGTTCCCGGACTGGGCTCGACGAGCAGTACTTC | TRBV27 | . | TRBJ2-7 | .
CASSSIHSGSSQETQYF | TGTGCCAGCAGCTCGATCCATAGCGGGAGCTCTCAAGAGACCCAGTACTTC | TRBV11-2 | . | TRBJ2-5 | TRBD2
CAWSVGEYQPQHF | TGTGCCTGGAGTGTAGGGGAATATCAGCCCCAGCATTTT | TRBV30 | . | TRBJ1-5 | .
CAISDNGYEQYF | TGTGCCATCAGTGACAACGGCTACGAGCAGTACTTC | TRBV10-3 | . | TRBJ2-7 | .
CSVSWDRENTEAFF | TGCAGCGTTTCATGGGACAGGGAGAACACTGAAGCTTTCTTT | TRBV29-1 | . | TRBJ1-1 | TRBD1
CASSFGTGPYNEQFF | TGTGCCAGTAGTTTTGGGACAGGGCCCTACAATGAGCAGTTCTTC | TRBV19 | . | TRBJ2-1 | TRBD1
CASTKGGGHGYTF | TGTGCCAGCACCAAAGGGGGGGGTCATGGCTACACCTTC | TRBV28 | . | TRBJ1-2 | .
CAISAKQDEQYF | TGTGCCATCAGTGCGAAACAAGACGAGCAGTACTTC | TRBV10-3 | . | TRBJ2-7 | .
CASSLGESTYNEQFF | TGCGCCAGCAGCTTGGGGGAGTCAACCTACAATGAGCAGTTCTTC | TRBV5-1 | once | TRBJ2-1 | .
CSVTQGGSEAFF | TGCAGCGTAACTCAAGGGGGATCCGAAGCTTTCTTT | TRBV29-1 | . | TRBJ1-1 | .
CASSQGGHVGTGSQETQYF | TGCGCCAGCAGCCAAGGGGGTCATGTGGGGACAGGGTCACAAGAGACCCAGTACTTC | TRBV4-1 | . | TRBJ2-5 | TRBD1
CASSHQTKGAGKEKLFF | TGTGCCAGCTCACACCAAACAAAGGGGGCAGGTAAGGAAAAACTGTTTTTT | TRBV18 | . | TRBJ1-4 | TRBD1
CASSWDRTYEQYF | TGTGCCAGCAGCTGGGACAGGACCTACGAGCAGTACTTC | TRBV11-1 | . | TRBJ2-7 | TRBD1
CASSFAHEQYF | TGTGCCAGCAGCTTTGCCCACGAGCAGTACTTC | TRBV5-6 | . | TRBJ2-7 | .
CASNPGGVGNEQFF | TGTGCCAGCAACCCAGGGGGTGTCGGCAATGAGCAGTTCTTC | TRBV6-5 | . | TRBJ2-1 | TRBD1
CASSPRSSGHEQYF | TGTGCCAGCAGCCCCCGTTCTAGCGGCCACGAGCAGTACTTC | TRBV9 | . | TRBJ2-7 | TRBD2
CASSLGLTYEQYF | TGTGCCAGCAGCTTGGGGCTTACATACGAGCAGTACTTC | TRBV5-4 | . | TRBJ2-7 | .
CASSLSSSGGPSYNEQFF | TGTGCCAGCAGCTTATCCTCTAGCGGGGGGCCCTCCTACAATGAGCAGTTCTTC | TRBV13 | . | TRBJ2-1 | TRBD2
CSAKTYYEQYF | TGCAGCGCAAAAACGTACTACGAGCAGTACTTC | TRBV29-1 | . | TRBJ2-7 | .
CASSVSGGSGSTDTQYF | TGTGCCAGCAGCGTATCTGGCGGGTCGGGGAGCACAGATACGCAGTATTTT | TRBV9 | . | TRBJ2-3 | .
CASSQVRGGELFF | TGCGCCAGCAGCCAAGTGAGAGGCGGGGAGCTGTTTTTT | TRBV4-1 | once | TRBJ2-2 | .
CASSWDSAYEQYF | TGCGCCAGCAGCTGGGACTCCGCCTACGAGCAGTACTTC | TRBV5-1 | . | TRBJ2-7 | .
CASSSGTGVPQETQYF | TGTGCCAGCAGCTCCGGGACAGGAGTTCCCCAAGAGACCCAGTACTTC | TRBV6-6 | . | TRBJ2-5 | TRBD1
CASSVGNRGSPLHF | TGTGCCAGCAGCGTAGGAAACCGAGGGTCACCCCTCCACTTT | TRBV9 | . | TRBJ1-6 | .
CASSFERGLNEQFF | TGTGCCAGCAGTTTCGAGCGGGGCCTCAATGAGCAGTTCTTC | TRBV27 | . | TRBJ2-1 | TRBD2
CASSPTSGTQETQYF | TGTGCCAGCAGTCCGACTAGCGGGACCCAAGAGACCCAGTACTTC | TRBV6-5 | once | TRBJ2-5 | TRBD2
CAWSVRAGGTQYF | TGTGCCTGGAGTGTAAGGGCGGGAGGAACGCAGTATTTT | TRBV30 | . | TRBJ2-3 | TRBD2
CASSSRAAQETQYF | TGTGCCAGCAGCTCCAGGGCTGCACAAGAGACCCAGTACTTC | TRBV9 | . | TRBJ2-5 | .
CASRISFPGTSYNSPLHF | TGTGCCAGCAGGATTTCCTTTCCCGGGACAAGCTATAATTCACCCCTCCACTTT | TRBV27 | once | TRBJ1-6 | .
CASSLAADIPADHQPQHF | TGTGCCAGCAGTTTAGCAGCGGACATCCCAGCGGACCATCAGCCCCAGCATTTT | TRBV28 | . | TRBJ1-5 | .
CSVQLAEAYNEQFF | TGCAGCGTCCAACTAGCGGAGGCATACAATGAGCAGTTCTTC | TRBV29-1 | . | TRBJ2-1 | TRBD2
CASSRGLWSDTGELFF | TGCGCCAGCAGCCGGGGGCTGTGGTCTGACACCGGGGAGCTGTTTTTT | TRBV4-3 | . | TRBJ2-2 | .
CASSHGGLAEQFF | TGTGCCAGCAGCCACGGGGGACTTGCCGAGCAGTTCTTC | TRBV14 | . | TRBJ2-1 | .
CAWSVQGGLYNSPLHF | TGTGCCTGGAGTGTACAGGGCGGACTCTATAATTCACCCCTCCACTTT | TRBV30 | . | TRBJ1-6 | .
CASSEGQLMNTEAFF | TGTGCCAGCAGTGAGGGACAGCTCATGAACACTGAAGCTTTCTTT | TRBV27 | . | TRBJ1-1 | TRBD1
CASSLSGTGNEQFF | TGTGCCAGCAGTTTATCCGGGACAGGGAATGAGCAGTTCTTC | TRBV27 | . | TRBJ2-1 | TRBD1
CASSEDARAPSYEQYF | TGTGCCAGCAGTGAAGACGCGAGGGCCCCTTCCTACGAGCAGTACTTC | TRBV6-1 | . | TRBJ2-7 | .
CASSLQFYTDTQYF | TGTGCCAGCAGTTTACAGTTTTACACAGATACGCAGTATTTT | TRBV28 | . | TRBJ2-3 | .
CASSSLLAHEQFF | TGTGCCAGCAGTTCCCTACTAGCACATGAGCAGTTCTTC | TRBV6-6 | few | TRBJ2-1 | .
CASSLRLAAYNEQFF | TGTGCCAGCAGCTTAAGACTAGCGGCCTACAATGAGCAGTTCTTC | TRBV11-2 | . | TRBJ2-1 | TRBD2
CASSISGGDYGYTF | TGTGCCAGTAGTATTTCAGGGGGCGACTATGGCTACACCTTC | TRBV19 | . | TRBJ1-2 | TRBD1
CASSLGIDSQLGYTF | TGTGCCAGCAGCTTGGGCATCGATTCCCAGTTAGGCTACACCTTC | TRBV5-6 | . | TRBJ1-2 | .
CASSLDRGQTEAFF | TGCGCCAGCAGCCTCGACAGGGGGCAAACTGAAGCTTTCTTT | TRBV4-1 | . | TRBJ1-1 | TRBD1
CASSLGRESGNTIYF | TGTGCCAGCAGCTTGGGCAGAGAGTCTGGAAACACCATATATTTT | TRBV7-2 | . | TRBJ1-3 | .
CASSFGPYSNQPQHF | TGTGCCAGCAGCTTTGGGCCTTATAGCAATCAGCCCCAGCATTTT | TRBV28 | once | TRBJ1-5 | .
CASSPISWIVSGELFF | TGTGCCAGCAGCCCTATAAGCTGGATAGTGTCCGGGGAGCTGTTTTTT | TRBV9 | few | TRBJ2-2 | .
CASSVGGGREINSGANVLTF | TGTGCCAGCAGCGTAGGTGGGGGGAGGGAGATTAACTCTGGGGCCAACGTCCTGACTTTC | TRBV9 | . | TRBJ2-6 | TRBD2